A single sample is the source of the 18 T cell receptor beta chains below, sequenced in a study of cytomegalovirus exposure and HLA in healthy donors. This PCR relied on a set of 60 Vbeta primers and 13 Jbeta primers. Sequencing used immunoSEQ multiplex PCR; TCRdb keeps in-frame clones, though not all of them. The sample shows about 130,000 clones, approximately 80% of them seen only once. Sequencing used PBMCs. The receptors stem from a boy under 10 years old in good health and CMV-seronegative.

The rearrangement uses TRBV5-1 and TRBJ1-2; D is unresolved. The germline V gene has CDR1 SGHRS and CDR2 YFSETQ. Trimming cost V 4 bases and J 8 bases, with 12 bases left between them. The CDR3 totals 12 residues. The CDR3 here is CASSLGAVGYTF. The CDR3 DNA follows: TGCGCCAGCAGCCTGGGAGCTGTAGGCTACACCTTC.

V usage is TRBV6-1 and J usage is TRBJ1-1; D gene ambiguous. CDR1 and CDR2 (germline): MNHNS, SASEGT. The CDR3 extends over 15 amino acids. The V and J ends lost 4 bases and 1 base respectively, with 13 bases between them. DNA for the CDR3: TGTGCCAGCAGTGCACAAGAAGTTACGAACACTGAAGCTTTCTTT. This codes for CASSAQEVTNTEAFF.

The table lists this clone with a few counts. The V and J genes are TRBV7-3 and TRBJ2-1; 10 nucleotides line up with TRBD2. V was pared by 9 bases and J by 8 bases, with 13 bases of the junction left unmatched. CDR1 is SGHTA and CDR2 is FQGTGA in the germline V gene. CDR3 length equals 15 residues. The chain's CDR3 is CASGGSGGAIDEQFF. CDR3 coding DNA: TGTGCCAGTGGGGGGAGCGGGGGGGCCATAGATGAGCAGTTCTTC.

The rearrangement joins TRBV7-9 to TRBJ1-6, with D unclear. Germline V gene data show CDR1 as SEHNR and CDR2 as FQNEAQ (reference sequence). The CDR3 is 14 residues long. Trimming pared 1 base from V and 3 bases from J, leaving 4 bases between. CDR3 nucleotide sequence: TGTGCCAGCAGCTTAGACTACTATAATTCACCCCTCCACTTT. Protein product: CASSLDYYNSPLHF.

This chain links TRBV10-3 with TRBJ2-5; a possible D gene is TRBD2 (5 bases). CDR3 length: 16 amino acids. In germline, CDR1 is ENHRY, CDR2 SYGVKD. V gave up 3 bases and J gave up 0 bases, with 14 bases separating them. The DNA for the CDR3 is TGTGCCATCAGTGAAGGGAAACCGGGGTACCAAGAGACCCAGTACTTC. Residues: CAISEGKPGYQETQYF.

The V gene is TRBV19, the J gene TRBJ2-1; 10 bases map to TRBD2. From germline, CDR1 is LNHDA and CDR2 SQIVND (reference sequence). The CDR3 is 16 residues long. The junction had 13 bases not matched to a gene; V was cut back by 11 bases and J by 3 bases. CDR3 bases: TGTGCCGCTAGCCCTCAGCTAGCGGGGGACTACAATGAGCAGTTCTTC. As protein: CAASPQLAGDYNEQFF. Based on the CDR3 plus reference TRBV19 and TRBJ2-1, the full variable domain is DGGITQSPKYLFRKEGQNVTLSCEQNLNHDAMYWYRQDPGQGLRLIYYSQIVNDFQKGDIAEGYSVSREKKESFPLTVTSAQKNPTAFYLCAASPQLAGDYNEQFFGPGTRLTVL.

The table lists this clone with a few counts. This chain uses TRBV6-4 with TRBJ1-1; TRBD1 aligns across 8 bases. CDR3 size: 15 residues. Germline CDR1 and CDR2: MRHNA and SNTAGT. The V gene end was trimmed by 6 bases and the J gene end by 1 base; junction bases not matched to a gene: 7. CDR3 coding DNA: TGTGCCAGCAGCCTACAGGGGGAAGGGAACACTGAAGCTTTCTTT. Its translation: CASSLQGEGNTEAFF.

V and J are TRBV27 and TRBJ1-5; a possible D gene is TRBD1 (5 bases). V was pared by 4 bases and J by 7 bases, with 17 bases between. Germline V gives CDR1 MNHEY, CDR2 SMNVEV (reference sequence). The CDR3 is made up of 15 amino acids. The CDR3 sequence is CASSSSGHGGQPQHF. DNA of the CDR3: TGTGCCAGCAGTTCATCAGGCCACGGGGGACAGCCCCAGCATTTT.

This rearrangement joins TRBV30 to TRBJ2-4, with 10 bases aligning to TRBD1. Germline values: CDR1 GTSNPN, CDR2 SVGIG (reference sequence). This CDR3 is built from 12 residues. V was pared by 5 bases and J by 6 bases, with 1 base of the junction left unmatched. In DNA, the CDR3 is TGTGCCTGGGGACAGGGGGGAAACATTCAGTACTTC. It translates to CAWGQGGNIQYF.

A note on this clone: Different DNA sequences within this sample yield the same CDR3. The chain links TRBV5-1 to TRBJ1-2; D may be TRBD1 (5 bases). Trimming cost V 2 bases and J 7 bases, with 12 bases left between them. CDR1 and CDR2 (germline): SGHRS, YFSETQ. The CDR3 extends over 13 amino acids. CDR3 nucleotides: TGCGCCAGCAGCTTAGGTGGGGGGAGTGGCTACACCTTC. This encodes CASSLGGGSGYTF.

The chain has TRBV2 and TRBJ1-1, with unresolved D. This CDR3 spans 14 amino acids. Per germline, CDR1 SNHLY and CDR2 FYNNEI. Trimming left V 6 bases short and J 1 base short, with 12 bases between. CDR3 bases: TGTGCCAGCAGCTCACTCTCTCAGAACACTGAAGCTTTCTTT. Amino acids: CASSSLSQNTEAFF.

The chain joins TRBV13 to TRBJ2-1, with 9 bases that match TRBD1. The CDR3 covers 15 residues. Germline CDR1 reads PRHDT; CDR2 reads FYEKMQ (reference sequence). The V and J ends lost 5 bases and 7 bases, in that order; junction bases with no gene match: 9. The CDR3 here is CASSRPGQGENEQFF. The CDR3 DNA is TGTGCCAGCAGCCGACCGGGACAGGGTGAGAATGAGCAGTTCTTC. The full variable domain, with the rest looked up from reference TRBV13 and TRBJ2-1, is AAGVIQSPRHLIKEKRETATLKCYPIPRHDTVYWYQQGPGQDPQFLISFYEKMQSDKGSIPDRFSAQQFSDYHSELNMSSLELGDSALYFCASSRPGQGENEQFFGPGTRLTVL.

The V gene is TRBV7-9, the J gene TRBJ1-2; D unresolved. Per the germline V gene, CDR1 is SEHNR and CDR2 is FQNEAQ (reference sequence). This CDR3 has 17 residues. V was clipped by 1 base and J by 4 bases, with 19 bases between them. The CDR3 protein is CASSLEEVWADFYGYTF. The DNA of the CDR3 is TGTGCCAGCAGCTTAGAAGAGGTTTGGGCGGACTTCTATGGCTACACCTTC.

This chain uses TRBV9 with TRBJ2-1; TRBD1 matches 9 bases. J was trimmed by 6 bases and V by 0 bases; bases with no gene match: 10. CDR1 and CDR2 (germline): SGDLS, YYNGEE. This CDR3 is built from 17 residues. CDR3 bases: TGTGCCAGCAGCGTAGCCCGGACAGGGGTTGGGGGCAATGAGCAGTTCTTC. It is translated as CASSVARTGVGGNEQFF.

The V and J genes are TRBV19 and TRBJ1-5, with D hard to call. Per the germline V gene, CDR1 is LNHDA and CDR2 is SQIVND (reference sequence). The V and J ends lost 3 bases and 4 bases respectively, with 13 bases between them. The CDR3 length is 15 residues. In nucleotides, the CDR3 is TGTGCCAGTAGTATTAGTGGAGGAGGTAATCAGCCCCAGCATTTT. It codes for CASSISGGGNQPQHF.

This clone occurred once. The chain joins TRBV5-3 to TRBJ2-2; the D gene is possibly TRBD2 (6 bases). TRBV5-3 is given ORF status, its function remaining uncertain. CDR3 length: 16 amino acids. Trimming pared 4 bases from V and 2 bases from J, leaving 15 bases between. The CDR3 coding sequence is TGTGCCAGAAGCCCCGCCAGGGACTCAAACACCGGGGAGCTGTTTTTT. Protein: CARSPARDSNTGELFF.

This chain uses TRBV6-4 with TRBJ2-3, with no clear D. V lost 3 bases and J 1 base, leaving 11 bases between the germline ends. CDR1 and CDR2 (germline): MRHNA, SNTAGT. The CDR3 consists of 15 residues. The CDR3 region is CASSEGPMGTDTQYF. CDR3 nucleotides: TGTGCCAGCAGTGAGGGCCCTATGGGCACAGATACGCAGTATTTT.

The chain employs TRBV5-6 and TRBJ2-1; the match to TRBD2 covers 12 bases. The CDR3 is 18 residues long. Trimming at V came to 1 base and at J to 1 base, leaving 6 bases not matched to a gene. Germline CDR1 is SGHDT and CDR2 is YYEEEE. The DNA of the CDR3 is TGTGCCAGCAGCTTGCGGCTAGCGGGAGGGGGGTCCTACAATGAGCAGTTCTTC. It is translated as CASSLRLAGGGSYNEQFF.